Described below is a single T cell receptor beta chain sequence and its context. Antigen unknown. This entry is derived from a study of glioma-infiltrating T cells after dendritic cell vaccination. The study, taken as a whole, reports: Complete blood and tumor specimen sets were limited to few patients. Survival was not directly related to TCR clonality in these patients.

Method: immunoSEQ multiplex PCR; TCRdb's copy keeps in-frame clones and lacks some. Of 95,000 to 110,000 clones in the sample, 81% were seen once. CDR1 is SSHAT and CDR2 is FNYEAQ in the germline V gene (reference sequence). Trimming cost V 3 bases and J 4 bases, with 16 bases left between them. The CDR3 consists of 16 residues. The sequence was collected from a human donor with glioblastoma. The V call is TRBV7-7, the J call TRBJ1-3, with unresolved D. The starting material was blood, obtained before dendritic cell vaccination. This chain's CDR3 is CASSFKPGVEGNTIYF. CDR3 in DNA: TGTGCCAGCAGCTTTAAGCCCGGAGTGGAGGGAAACACCATATATTTT.